This entry describes one T cell receptor (beta chain). The sample belongs to a study of blood T cell repertoires in COVID-19. Across the study: Specimens from acute and convalescent COVID-19 originated in the United States, Italy and Spain.

In the original workflow: Reference gene primers were amplified, and this amplification served to estimate nucleated cell counts. Using immunoSEQ multiplex PCR, the repertoire was profiled, and TCRdb retains in-frame clones only, with some absent. V, J and clone size reflect that table, while D and trimming were determined from the DNA. The sample consists of about 180,000 clones, 70% to 85% of them appearing once. Per germline, CDR1 LNHDA and CDR2 SQIVND (reference sequence). V was clipped by 4 bases and J by 4 bases; unmatched bases: 7. This CDR3 has 16 amino acids. The chain combines TRBV19 with TRBJ2-3; 11 bases agree with TRBD2. The clonotype was recovered from a human donor in a cohort sampled during active COVID-19. The sample consisted of peripheral blood. CDR3 coding DNA: TGTGCCAGTAGTACCGATAGCGGGGGGGCCGCAGATACGCAGTATTTT. Translating gives CASSTDSGGAADTQYF. The variable domain in full, completed from reference TRBV19 and TRBJ2-3, reads DGGITQSPKYLFRKEGQNVTLSCEQNLNHDAMYWYRQDPGQGLRLIYYSQIVNDFQKGDIAEGYSVSREKKESFPLTVTSAQKNPTAFYLCASSTDSGGAADTQYFGPGTRLTVL.